The entry below gives a single TCR beta chain sequence along with its context. The antigen is unknown. The record originates from a study of CD8+ T cells in alopecia areata. It was cDNA, reverse transcribed from extracted RNA, that served as the sequencing template. Profiling relied on immunoSEQ multiplex PCR, and the TCRdb table lists in-frame clones only, not all of them. The top ten clones hold over 20% of a sample with about 110,000 clones, 80% to 85% of them seen once. Stated treatment: oral pan-JAK inhibitor, 5-10 mg twice daily. Findings and caveats of the study: A great number of expanded lesional clones endured in scalp and blood during tofacitinib.

The V and J ends lost 7 bases and 3 bases respectively, with 21 bases between them. Germline V lookup: CDR1 SQVTM, CDR2 ANQGSEA. The CDR3 runs 15 residues. The sequences come from CD8+ T cells sorted from blood, collected at week 24, from a patient treated with tofacitinib. This sequence was found in a human donor with alopecia areata. The rearrangement uses TRBV29-1 and TRBJ2-5; D ambiguous. The CDR3 sequence is CSGGNGLGWEETQYF. CDR3 bases: TGCAGCGGCGGAAATGGCTTGGGATGGGAAGAGACCCAGTACTTC.